The T cell receptor beta chain under discussion was sequenced for a study of beta chain features in type 1 diabetes. Broader study findings: Shorter TCRB CDR3s, moderately but significantly so, were found in Type 1 diabetes patients in all four CD4+ subsets.

In total, each donor contributed a single heparinised blood draw that averaged around 110 mL. Every bit of the isolated RNA underwent reverse transcription, so sequencing read expressed TCRB transcripts. Sequenced by immunoSEQ multiplex PCR; TCRdb stores in-frame clones only, minus some. The table shows approximately 260,000 clones, with just over 20% occurring only once. There are 14 residues in the CDR3. Germline lookup yields CDR1 ENHRY and CDR2 SYGVKD. The trim removed 7 bases at V and 1 base at J, leaving 4 bases unmatched. In the case of this clone: Its antigen is currently unknown.

The chain recombines TRBV10-3 with TRBJ2-1; 7 bases match TRBD1. The sample consisted of naive CD4+ T cells from blood. This sequence originates from a woman between 40 and 55 years old with type 1 diabetes. CDR3 residues: CAITPGQSYNEQFF. The CDR3 DNA follows: TGTGCCATCACCCCGGGACAGTCCTACAATGAGCAGTTCTTC.